This is a list of T cell receptor beta chains from one sample in a study of regulatory T cells in long-lasting Graves disease. TCRdb reprocessed the multiplex PCR reads with MiXCR, giving one entry per CDR3 protein. The sample records roughly 420,000 distinct CDR3 sequences, over 15% being singletons. These same data were also listed under a study on T cells in Graves' hyperthyroidism and ophthalmopathy.

Sequencing was performed on peripheral blood mononuclear cells (PBMCs), taken at new diagnosis, from a patient treated with antithyroid drugs. The receptors originated from a woman under 30 with Graves disease. The CDR3 runs from the conserved cysteine through the conserved F or W. Each record gives: V gene, J gene, clone size, D gene, CDR3 DNA, CDR3 protein. A D gene is named only where the DNA matches it firmly. For some rows the clone size is stated as once, few or many, or as a class when expanded; others skip it.

v_call: TRBV28; j_call: TRBJ1-5; clone_size: many; d_call: .; cdr3_nt: TGTGCCAGCAGACAGGTATATCAGCCCCAGCATTTT; cdr3_aa: CASRQVYQPQHF
v_call: TRBV29-1; j_call: TRBJ2-1; clone_size: once; d_call: TRBD2; cdr3_nt: TGCAGCGCCCTAAGACTAGCGGGTTACAATGAGCAGTTCTTC; cdr3_aa: CSALRLAGYNEQFF
v_call: TRBV6-1; j_call: TRBJ2-1; clone_size: few; d_call: .; cdr3_nt: TGTGCCAGCCTAGAGTCCCCCTACAATGAGCAGTTCTTC; cdr3_aa: CASLESPYNEQFF
v_call: TRBV4-1; j_call: TRBJ2-7; clone_size: .; d_call: .; cdr3_nt: TGCGCCAGCAGCTCTGCCTCGAGGGGTTACGAGCAGTACTTC; cdr3_aa: CASSSASRGYEQYF
v_call: TRBV2; j_call: TRBJ1-1; clone_size: few; d_call: .; cdr3_nt: TGTGCCAGCAGTTCCCTTATGGACACTGAAGCTTTCTTT; cdr3_aa: CASSSLMDTEAFF
v_call: TRBV29-1; j_call: TRBJ2-3; clone_size: .; d_call: .; cdr3_nt: TGCAACTCTTGGGTAGATACGCAGTATTTT; cdr3_aa: CNSWVDTQYF
v_call: TRBV10-3; j_call: TRBJ2-1; clone_size: .; d_call: .; cdr3_nt: TGTGCCATCACAGCGGATTTAGCGTGGAATGAGCAGTTCTTC; cdr3_aa: CAITADLAWNEQFF
v_call: TRBV10-2; j_call: TRBJ1-2; clone_size: .; d_call: .; cdr3_nt: TGCGCCAGCAGCGAACAGGGAACTGGCTACACCTTC; cdr3_aa: CASSEQGTGYTF
v_call: TRBV7-2; j_call: TRBJ2-3; clone_size: many; d_call: .; cdr3_nt: TGTGCCAGCACCCAGGGGGGGAAGCTCACAGATACGCAGTATTTT; cdr3_aa: CASTQGGKLTDTQYF
v_call: TRBV5-1; j_call: TRBJ2-1; clone_size: few; d_call: TRBD2; cdr3_nt: TGCGCCAGCAGCTTGGGAGTCGGACTAGCGGATTACAATGAGCAGTTCTTC; cdr3_aa: CASSLGVGLADYNEQFF
v_call: TRBV7-3; j_call: TRBJ2-1; clone_size: many; d_call: TRBD2; cdr3_nt: TGTGCCAGCAGCTTAGGAGGGACTAGCGGGATGGATGAGCAGTTCTTC; cdr3_aa: CASSLGGTSGMDEQFF
v_call: TRBV24-1; j_call: TRBJ2-2; clone_size: .; d_call: .; cdr3_nt: TGTGCCACCAGTGATTTAACCGGGGAGCTGTTTTTT; cdr3_aa: CATSDLTGELFF
v_call: TRBV20-1; j_call: TRBJ1-2; clone_size: .; d_call: .; cdr3_nt: TGCAGTGCCCATAAGGGGGAGGTCTATGGCTACACCTTC; cdr3_aa: CSAHKGEVYGYTF
v_call: TRBV7-3; j_call: TRBJ2-2; clone_size: .; d_call: TRBD2; cdr3_nt: TGTGCCAGCAGCTCGGGACTAGCGGGGCTAAACACCGGGGAGCTGTTTTTT; cdr3_aa: CASSSGLAGLNTGELFF
v_call: TRBV6-1; j_call: TRBJ2-5; clone_size: many; d_call: .; cdr3_nt: TGTGCCAGCAGTGAATTGCCAGACCAAGAGACCCAGTACTTC; cdr3_aa: CASSELPDQETQYF
v_call: TRBV20-1; j_call: TRBJ1-1; clone_size: .; d_call: .; cdr3_nt: TGCAGTGCTAGAGATCCCAATTTTGGGGGGCCGGGGACTGAAGCTTTCTTT; cdr3_aa: CSARDPNFGGPGTEAFF
v_call: TRBV20-1; j_call: TRBJ2-1; clone_size: many; d_call: TRBD1; cdr3_nt: TGCAGACCGGACAGGGGGCTCAATGAGCAGTTCTTC; cdr3_aa: CRPDRGLNEQFF
v_call: TRBV28; j_call: TRBJ2-7; clone_size: many; d_call: TRBD1; cdr3_nt: TGTGCCAGCAGTCTCCGGGACAGGGGGCGACACGAGCAGTACTTC; cdr3_aa: CASSLRDRGRHEQYF
v_call: TRBV12-3/TRBV12-4; j_call: TRBJ2-1; clone_size: many; d_call: TRBD2; cdr3_nt: TGTGCCAGCAGTCCCGGGAGGCTAGCGGGGATTAGCTCCTACAATGAGCAGTTCTTC; cdr3_aa: CASSPGRLAGISSYNEQFF
v_call: TRBV10-3; j_call: TRBJ1-5; clone_size: few; d_call: .; cdr3_nt: TGTGCCATCAGTCAGACACCAGGTCTGGGTAGCAATCAGCCCCAGCATTTT; cdr3_aa: CAISQTPGLGSNQPQHF
v_call: TRBV29-1; j_call: TRBJ2-1; clone_size: .; d_call: TRBD2; cdr3_nt: TGCAGCGTAGATCAAGCGGGATGGGGGGATGAGCAGTTCTTC; cdr3_aa: CSVDQAGWGDEQFF
v_call: TRBV10-2; j_call: TRBJ1-2; clone_size: .; d_call: .; cdr3_nt: TGCGCCAGCAGTGAGGCCGGCGGCTATGGCTACACCTTC; cdr3_aa: CASSEAGGYGYTF
v_call: TRBV7-8; j_call: TRBJ2-4; clone_size: many; d_call: TRBD2; cdr3_nt: TGTGCCAGCAGCTTAGCGTCTGGGGGACTAGCGGTACTAGCCAAAAACATTCAGTACTTC; cdr3_aa: CASSLASGGLAVLAKNIQYF
v_call: TRBV7-9; j_call: TRBJ2-3; clone_size: .; d_call: TRBD2; cdr3_nt: TGTGCCAGCACCCAGCGGGAGGGGAACACAGATACGCAGTATTTT; cdr3_aa: CASTQREGNTDTQYF
v_call: TRBV7-2; j_call: TRBJ2-7; clone_size: many; d_call: TRBD1; cdr3_nt: TGTGCCAGCAGCCCGACCCGGGACAGCTCCTACGAGCAGTACTTC; cdr3_aa: CASSPTRDSSYEQYF
v_call: TRBV7-2; j_call: TRBJ2-5; clone_size: many; d_call: .; cdr3_nt: TGTGCCAGCAGCCCCGTGGGGAGGGAGACCCAGTACTTC; cdr3_aa: CASSPVGRETQYF
v_call: TRBV7-9; j_call: TRBJ2-2; clone_size: .; d_call: TRBD2; cdr3_nt: TGTGCCAGCAGCTTAGGACGCCGCGCTAGCGGGAGACACGGGGAGCTGTTTTTT; cdr3_aa: CASSLGRRASGRHGELFF
v_call: TRBV28; j_call: TRBJ1-2; clone_size: many; d_call: .; cdr3_nt: TGTGCCAGCAGTTTCTTGGGGGCCTATGGCTACACCTTC; cdr3_aa: CASSFLGAYGYTF
v_call: TRBV12-5; j_call: TRBJ2-7; clone_size: many; d_call: .; cdr3_nt: TGTGCTAGTGGTTTGGACTACTACCCCGACGAGCAGTACTTC; cdr3_aa: CASGLDYYPDEQYF
v_call: TRBV15; j_call: TRBJ2-7; clone_size: many; d_call: .; cdr3_nt: TGTGCCACCAGCAGGGAGATCTCCTACGAGCAGTACTTC; cdr3_aa: CATSREISYEQYF
v_call: TRBV28; j_call: TRBJ1-6; clone_size: .; d_call: TRBD1; cdr3_nt: TGTGCCAGCAGACGGGGGACAGGGTCAAATTCACCCCTCCACTTT; cdr3_aa: CASRRGTGSNSPLHF
v_call: TRBV28; j_call: TRBJ2-2; clone_size: .; d_call: .; cdr3_nt: TGTGCCAGCAGTCCCCTAAGGACGGGCCTGGGGGAGCTGTTTTTT; cdr3_aa: CASSPLRTGLGELFF
v_call: TRBV20-1; j_call: TRBJ1-1; clone_size: .; d_call: TRBD1; cdr3_nt: TGCAGTGCCCGGGACAGGGTCAAAAACACTGAAGCTTTCTTT; cdr3_aa: CSARDRVKNTEAFF
v_call: TRBV6-1; j_call: TRBJ2-7; clone_size: many; d_call: TRBD1; cdr3_nt: TGTGCCAGCAGTGAAGGAGACAGGGTCGAGCAGTACTTC; cdr3_aa: CASSEGDRVEQYF
v_call: TRBV7-6; j_call: TRBJ2-7; clone_size: many; d_call: .; cdr3_nt: TGTGCCAGCAGCCGGGGACGATCAGGTGCCTACGAGCAGTACTTC; cdr3_aa: CASSRGRSGAYEQYF
v_call: TRBV9; j_call: TRBJ1-2; clone_size: few; d_call: TRBD1; cdr3_nt: TGTGCCAGCAGCCCCCGGACAGGGGGCATGGGTGTAGGCTACACCTTC; cdr3_aa: CASSPRTGGMGVGYTF
v_call: TRBV6-1; j_call: TRBJ2-5; clone_size: many; d_call: .; cdr3_nt: TGTGCCAGCAGTGTGAAGGGTAGCGGAGGGACCCAAGAGACCCAGTACTTC; cdr3_aa: CASSVKGSGGTQETQYF
v_call: TRBV27; j_call: TRBJ2-1; clone_size: few; d_call: .; cdr3_nt: TGTGCCAGCAGTGGGGCAGGGGTATACAATGAGCAGTTCTTC; cdr3_aa: CASSGAGVYNEQFF
v_call: TRBV28; j_call: TRBJ2-4; clone_size: once; d_call: .; cdr3_nt: TGTGCCAGCAGTTTTTCGGCTGCCCTTCAGTACTTC; cdr3_aa: CASSFSAALQYF
v_call: TRBV27; j_call: TRBJ2-7; clone_size: many; d_call: TRBD1; cdr3_nt: TGTGCCAGCAGATCTATACCCGGGACAGGGCATGACGAGCAGTACTTC; cdr3_aa: CASRSIPGTGHDEQYF
v_call: TRBV3-1; j_call: TRBJ1-3; clone_size: .; d_call: .; cdr3_nt: TGTGCCAGCAGCCAGTGGCAGACCGATGACACCATATATTTT; cdr3_aa: CASSQWQTDDTIYF
v_call: TRBV7-3; j_call: TRBJ2-1; clone_size: many; d_call: .; cdr3_nt: TGTGCCAGCAGCTTAATTAGTGCATCGGGTGAGCAGTTCTTC; cdr3_aa: CASSLISASGEQFF
v_call: TRBV7-3; j_call: TRBJ2-3; clone_size: many; d_call: .; cdr3_nt: TGTGCCAGCAGCCAAAGGTTTCCCACCGGGGGTACGCAGTATTTT; cdr3_aa: CASSQRFPTGGTQYF
v_call: TRBV9; j_call: TRBJ2-3; clone_size: .; d_call: .; cdr3_nt: TGTGCCAGCAGCGCGACTTTGCTAGATACGCAGTATTTT; cdr3_aa: CASSATLLDTQYF
v_call: TRBV6-1; j_call: TRBJ2-1; clone_size: .; d_call: .; cdr3_nt: TGTGCCAGCAGTCCGACGTTCTTC; cdr3_aa: CASSPTFF